The rows below give T cell receptor beta chains drawn from one sample of a study of blood T cell repertoires in COVID-19. The repertoire was sequenced with immunoSEQ multiplex PCR; TCRdb's copy has only in-frame clones and lacks some. The sample records over 85,000 clones, about 83% being singletons. Input material: peripheral blood. These receptors came from a middle-aged man with active or convalescent COVID-19. Each CDR3 is given with its conserved first and last residue. The D gene is left open where the match is weak. Expanded clones are given a class, and other clones once, few, many or no size at all.

size,J,D,V,DNA,CDR3
-,TRBJ1-3,-,TRBV18,TGTGCCAGCTCACCAAGCCAGGGCTCTGGAAACACCATATATTTT,CASSPSQGSGNTIYF
-,TRBJ2-7,TRBD1,TRBV5-5,TGTGCCAGCAGCTTGGTATCGGACAGGCCATCCGTCGAGCAGTACTTC,CASSLVSDRPSVEQYF
-,TRBJ2-7,TRBD1,TRBV10-3,TGTGCCATCAGGGGAACAGGGGTCGAGCAGTACTTC,CAIRGTGVEQYF
-,TRBJ2-5,-,TRBV15,TGTGCCACCAGCAGACTAGGGGGGGCCCTCCAAGAGACCCAGTACTTC,CATSRLGGALQETQYF
-,TRBJ2-5,TRBD1,TRBV29-1,TGCAGCGCCGGAAACCCCCGGGACAGGGTAAAGACCCAGTACTTC,CSAGNPRDRVKTQYF
-,TRBJ1-1,TRBD1,TRBV4-1,TGCGCCAGCAGCCTCCTTTTAGGGGGCGCGGGGACTGAAGCTTTCTTT,CASSLLLGGAGTEAFF
-,TRBJ1-5,TRBD1,TRBV11-3,TGTGCCAGCAGCCCTAACCCCCACCTGGACAGGTTCAATCAGCCCCAGCATTTT,CASSPNPHLDRFNQPQHF
-,TRBJ1-2,-,TRBV3-1/TRBV3-2,TGTGCCAGCAGCCAAGTAAAGGGGTATGGCTACACCTTC,CASSQVKGYGYTF
-,TRBJ2-3,-,TRBV9,TGTGCCAGCAGCGCGGGACACTCTTATAGCACAGATACGCAGTATTTT,CASSAGHSYSTDTQYF
-,TRBJ1-5,-,TRBV7-2,TGTGCCAGCTCCCAGGTGGAGGGGAGGGGTCAGCCCCAGCATTTT,CASSQVEGRGQPQHF
-,TRBJ1-1,-,TRBV5-6,TGTGCCAGCAGCCCGGACGGGAGGGTCACTGAAGCTTTCTTT,CASSPDGRVTEAFF
-,TRBJ2-2,-,TRBV2,TGTGCCAGCAGTAAAACGGGATCCTGGTCGTGGGAGCTGTTTTTT,CASSKTGSWSWELFF
few,TRBJ2-3,TRBD2,TRBV11-2,TGTGCCAGCAGGTCTGGACTAGCGGGGGGCCCTCGAGATACGCAGTATTTT,CASRSGLAGGPRDTQYF
-,TRBJ2-5,TRBD2,TRBV3-1/TRBV3-2,TGTGCCAGCAGCCCATCTAGCGGGGGGCCGGGAGAGACCCAGTACTTC,CASSPSSGGPGETQYF
-,TRBJ1-2,-,TRBV18,TGTGCCAGCTCACCGGGACAAGGTTTTAACTATGGCTACACCTTC,CASSPGQGFNYGYTF
-,TRBJ2-7,TRBD1,TRBV11-2,TGTGCCAGCAGCACCCGGACAGGGCGGGACGAGCAGTACTTC,CASSTRTGRDEQYF
-,TRBJ2-1,TRBD2,TRBV29-1,TGCAGCTGCTCCTCGGGACTAGCGGGGGGGAATGAGCAGTTCTTC,CSCSSGLAGGNEQFF
-,TRBJ1-1,TRBD1,TRBV7-2,TGTGCCTGTAGGCCGGGACAGTTGAACACTGAAGCTTTCTTT,CACRPGQLNTEAFF
-,TRBJ2-7,-,TRBV7-2,TGTGCCAGCAGCTTCTCGCGCGAGCAGTACTTC,CASSFSREQYF
once,TRBJ1-1,-,TRBV11-3,TGTGCCAGCAGCCCGACCCGAGGGAGCACTGAAGCTTTCTTT,CASSPTRGSTEAFF
-,TRBJ2-2,TRBD1,TRBV18,TGTGCCAGCTCACCCCGGGACAGCCCCACCGGGGAGCTGTTTTTT,CASSPRDSPTGELFF
-,TRBJ2-7,TRBD1,TRBV28,TGTGCCAGCAGTTTATTCGGGACAGGGTTTTACGAGCAGTACTTC,CASSLFGTGFYEQYF
many,TRBJ1-1,TRBD1,TRBV19,TGTGCCAGTGAACATTTGGGGACAGGGGCATCTGAAGCTTTCTTT,CASEHLGTGASEAFF
-,TRBJ1-2,-,TRBV24-1,TGTGCCACCCCTGGGCCCTTAAATGGCTACACCTTC,CATPGPLNGYTF
-,TRBJ1-4,-,TRBV7-6,TGTGCCAGCAGCTTAGGGCCCGTAGCAGAAAAACTGTTTTTT,CASSLGPVAEKLFF
-,TRBJ1-2,-,TRBV12-3/TRBV12-4,TGTGCCAGCAGTTCCGGACAGAACTATGGCTACACCTTC,CASSSGQNYGYTF
-,TRBJ2-3,-,TRBV18,TGTGCCAGCTCAGAGGCAGATACGCAGTATTTT,CASSEADTQYF
-,TRBJ1-2,-,TRBV7-9,TGTGCCAGCAGCTTAGTGGGCGGGTCCTACGGCTACACCTTC,CASSLVGGSYGYTF
-,TRBJ1-5,TRBD1,TRBV5-1,TGCGCCAGCAGCTTGGGGGACAGGGACGGTCCGCCCCAGCATTTT,CASSLGDRDGPPQHF
-,TRBJ1-1,TRBD1,TRBV2,TGTGCCAGCAGTGCCGGGACAGGGGGCGGGGTGAACACTGAAGCTTTCTTT,CASSAGTGGGVNTEAFF
-,TRBJ1-1,TRBD1,TRBV5-4,TGTGCCAGCAGCTTGGGGGGACAGGTGAACACTGAAGCTTTCTTT,CASSLGGQVNTEAFF
-,TRBJ2-5,TRBD1,TRBV6-5,TGTGCCAGCAGGGGGGACAGGGGAATGGGGACCCAGTACTTC,CASRGDRGMGTQYF
once,TRBJ2-7,-,TRBV9,TGTGCCAGCAGCGTAGGCGGCAACTCCTACGAGCAGTACTTC,CASSVGGNSYEQYF